These 13 T cell receptor beta chains originate from one sample sequenced in a study of beta chain features in type 1 diabetes. Findings and limits, study-wide: Across all four CD4+ subsets, people with type 1 diabetes showed modestly shorter TCRB CDR3s.

Antigens for these TCRs are unknown. Expressed TCRB transcripts got sequenced, as all isolated RNA was reverse transcribed. The data were produced by immunoSEQ multiplex PCR, yet TCRdb's version contains in-frame clones alone and is incomplete. This repertoire shows 130,000 or so clones, roughly 17% found once; its top ten account for roughly 2.5%. Specimen: central memory CD4+ T cells from blood. Receptor source: a man between 18 and 29 years old with type 1 diabetes.

V usage is TRBV30 and J usage is TRBJ2-3; no clear D gene. This CDR3 spans 12 amino acids. CDR1 is GTSNPN and CDR2 is SVGIG in the germline V gene (reference sequence). Trimming cost V 3 bases and J 8 bases, with 12 bases left between them. CDR3 sequence reads: CAWSPTGGTQYF. The DNA of the CDR3 is TGTGCCTGGAGCCCGACGGGTGGTACGCAGTATTTT.

The V gene is TRBV7-3, the J gene TRBJ1-1; no firm D call. The CDR3 runs to 13 residues. Between the trimmed V and J ends, which lost 3 bases and 3 bases, there was a span of 8 bases. Germline V gene lookup returns CDR1 SGHTA and CDR2 FQGTGA. This CDR3 reads CASSLDRDTEAFF. In DNA form, the CDR3 reads TGTGCCAGCAGCTTGGATCGGGACACTGAAGCTTTCTTT. The full variable domain, completed using reference TRBV7-3 and TRBJ1-1, is GAGVSQTPSNKVTEKGKYVELRCDPISGHTALYWYRQSLGQGPEFLIYFQGTGAADDSGLPNDRFFAVRPEGSVSTLKIQRTERGDSAVYLCASSLDRDTEAFFGQGTRLTVV.

The genes are TRBV4-3 and TRBJ1-1, with 9 bases matching TRBD1. This CDR3 has 16 amino acids. V dropped 1 base and J dropped 5; count of bases not matched to a gene: 8. From germline, CDR1 is LGHNA and CDR2 YSLEER. The CDR3 region has the DNA TGCGCCAGCAGCCAAGGGACAGGGGAAGAGGGGACTGAAGCTTTCTTT. This gives the protein CASSQGTGEEGTEAFF.

The gene calls are TRBV9 and TRBJ2-4; 11 bases fit TRBD1. CDR3 length: 15 residues. The ends lost 4 bases at V and 4 bases at J; junction bases unmatched: 4. Germline loops: CDR1 SGDLS, CDR2 YYNGEE. The CDR3 loop is CASSFGQGAKNIQYF. CDR3 nucleotide sequence: TGTGCCAGCAGCTTCGGACAGGGGGCGAAAAACATTCAGTACTTC.

V is TRBV28 and J is TRBJ1-1; D is uncertain. Germline loops: CDR1 MDHEN, CDR2 SYDVKM. This CDR3 region has 14 residues. Trimming cost V 3 bases and J 1 base, with 9 bases left between them. CDR3 nucleotide sequence: TGTGCCAGCAGTTTGAGGTCATGGAACACTGAAGCTTTCTTT. It yields the protein CASSLRSWNTEAFF.

This clone was found a few times. The CDR3 sequence: CASSLRRTNEKLFF. CDR3 nucleotides: TGTGCCAGCAGTTTAAGGCGGACTAATGAAAAACTGTTTTTT. The rearrangement joins TRBV27 to TRBJ1-4; D is uncertain. Germline loops: CDR1 MNHEY, CDR2 SMNVEV (reference sequence). The CDR3 length is 14 residues. Trimming left V 2 bases short and J 2 bases short, with 6 bases between.

This clone has a handful of counts. The genes are TRBV14 and TRBJ2-7; D perhaps matches TRBD1 (6 bases). The CDR3 has 13 residues. The germline V gene has CDR1 SGHDN and CDR2 FVKESK. V lost 1 base, J lost 2 bases, and 6 bases lay in between. CDR3 DNA sequence: TGTGCCAGCAGCCAAGCAGGGGCCTACGAGCAGTACTTC. Translating it yields CASSQAGAYEQYF.

This clone was picked up a small number of times. This rearrangement joins TRBV30 to TRBJ2-7, with D possibly being TRBD2 (6 bases). Germline V gene sequence: CDR1 GTSNPN, CDR2 SVGIG (reference sequence). Trimming left V 2 bases short and J 13 bases short, with 21 bases between. The CDR3 is 13 residues long. Here the CDR3 DNA reads TGTGCCTGGAGTTACCAGGGACTTACGGGTAGCTACTTC. This codes for CAWSYQGLTGSYF.

This clone has ten or more counts. The CDR3: CASSRGGDEQFF. CDR3 DNA: TGTGCCAGCAGCCGAGGGGGTGATGAGCAGTTCTTC. This chain uses TRBV9 with TRBJ2-1; D might be TRBD1 (6 bases). Trimming pared 4 bases from V and 8 bases from J, leaving 10 bases between. Germline V gene data show CDR1 as SGDLS and CDR2 as YYNGEE. This CDR3 is built from 12 residues.

This chain links TRBV5-1 with TRBJ2-6; 7 bases are shared with TRBD2. CDR3 size: 19 residues. V gave up 5 bases and J gave up 0 bases; unmatched junction bases: 14. Germline CDR1 is SGHRS and CDR2 is YFSETQ. CDR3 in DNA: TGCGCCAGCAGGAGGCGGGAGTCTCCCAATTACTCTGGGGCCAACGTCCTGACTTTC. It is translated as CASRRRESPNYSGANVLTF.

This clone came up a few times. This chain connects TRBV7-9 to TRBJ1-2, with D perhaps matching TRBD1 (6 bases). In germline, CDR1 is SEHNR, CDR2 FQNEAQ (reference sequence). This CDR3 comprises 14 residues. V was pared by 5 bases and J by 1 base, with 11 bases between. The CDR3 sequence: CASSLRGNNYGYTF. The CDR3 DNA is TGTGCCAGCAGCCTCAGGGGAAATAACTATGGCTACACCTTC. The entire variable domain, with the rest obtained from reference TRBV7-9 and TRBJ1-2, is as follows: DTGVSQNPRHKITKRGQNVTFRCDPISEHNRLYWYRQTLGQGPEFLTYFQNEAQLEKSRLLSDRFSAERPKGSFSTLEIQRTEQGDSAMYLCASSLRGNNYGYTFGSGTRLTVV.

The rearrangement joins TRBV4-3 to TRBJ1-2; 8 bases agree with TRBD1. Germline values: CDR1 LGHNA, CDR2 YSLEER. V trimming: 1 base; J trimming: 1 base; junction bases outside the gene matches: 5. The CDR3 runs 16 residues. For the CDR3, the DNA is TGCGCCAGCAGCCAAGGACAGGGGCGGTTTAACTATGGCTACACCTTC. Translated, it gives CASSQGQGRFNYGYTF.

This clone was found a few times. The chain combines TRBV14 with TRBJ2-3; the D gene is possibly TRBD2 (5 bases). In germline, CDR1 is SGHDN, CDR2 FVKESK. Trimming left V 1 base short and J 2 bases short, with 16 bases between. This CDR3 region has 17 residues. CDR3 sequence (DNA): TGTGCCAGCAGCCAAGGATGGTCTAGCCAAAACACAGATACGCAGTATTTT. Translating gives CASSQGWSSQNTDTQYF.